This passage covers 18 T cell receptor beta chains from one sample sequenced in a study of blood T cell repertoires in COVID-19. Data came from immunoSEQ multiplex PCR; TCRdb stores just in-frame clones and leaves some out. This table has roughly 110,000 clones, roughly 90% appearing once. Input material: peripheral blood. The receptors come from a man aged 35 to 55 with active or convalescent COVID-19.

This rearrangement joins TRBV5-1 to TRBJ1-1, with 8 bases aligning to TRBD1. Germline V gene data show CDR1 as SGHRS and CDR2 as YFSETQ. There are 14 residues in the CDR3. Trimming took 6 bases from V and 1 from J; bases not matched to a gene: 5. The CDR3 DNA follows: TGCGCCAGCACAACAGGGGGATCGAACACTGAAGCTTTCTTT. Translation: CASTTGGSNTEAFF.

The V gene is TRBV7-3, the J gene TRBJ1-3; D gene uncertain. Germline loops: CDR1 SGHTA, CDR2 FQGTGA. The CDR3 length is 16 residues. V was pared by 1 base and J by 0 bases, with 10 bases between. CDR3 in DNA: TGTGCCAGCAGCTTAAGTCCTGGGAGCTCTGGAAACACCATATATTTT. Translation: CASSLSPGSSGNTIYF.

CDR3 sequence: CASSDGGHTEAFF. CDR3 DNA sequence: TGCGCCAGCAGTGACGGGGGGCACACTGAAGCTTTCTTT. This chain uses TRBV10-1 with TRBJ1-1, with a weak D call TRBD1 (6 bases). V gave up 3 bases and J gave up 3 bases, with 8 bases separating them. Germline V gives CDR1 WNHNN, CDR2 SYGVQD (reference sequence). The CDR3 runs 13 residues.

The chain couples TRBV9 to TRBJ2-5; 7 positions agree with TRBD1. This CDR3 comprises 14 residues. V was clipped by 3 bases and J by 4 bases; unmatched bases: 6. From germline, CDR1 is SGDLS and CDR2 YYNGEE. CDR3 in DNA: TGTGCCAGCAGCGGCCGACAGGGACCAGAGACCCAGTACTTC. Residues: CASSGRQGPETQYF.

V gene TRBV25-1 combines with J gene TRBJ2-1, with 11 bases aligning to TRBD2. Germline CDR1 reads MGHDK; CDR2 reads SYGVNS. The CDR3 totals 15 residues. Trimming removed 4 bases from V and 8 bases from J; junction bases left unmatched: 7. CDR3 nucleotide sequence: TGTGCCAGCAGTGTTACTAGCGGGAGTTTCCATGAGCAGTTCTTC. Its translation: CASSVTSGSFHEQFF. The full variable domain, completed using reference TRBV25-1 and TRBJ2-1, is EADIYQTPRYLVIGTGKKITLECSQTMGHDKMYWYQQDPGMELHLIHYSYGVNSTEKGDLSSESTVSRIRTEHFPLTLESARPSHTSQYLCASSVTSGSFHEQFFGPGTRLTVL.

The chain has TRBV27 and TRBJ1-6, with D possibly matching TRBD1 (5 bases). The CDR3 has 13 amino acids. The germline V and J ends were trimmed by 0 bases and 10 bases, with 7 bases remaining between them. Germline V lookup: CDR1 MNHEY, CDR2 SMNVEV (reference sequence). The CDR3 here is CASSLSGVSPLHF. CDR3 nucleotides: TGTGCCAGCAGTTTATCAGGGGTCTCACCCCTCCACTTT.

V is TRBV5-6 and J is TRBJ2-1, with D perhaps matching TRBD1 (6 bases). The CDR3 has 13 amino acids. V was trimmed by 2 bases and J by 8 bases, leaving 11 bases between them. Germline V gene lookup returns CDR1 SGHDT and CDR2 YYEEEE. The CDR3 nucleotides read TGTGCCAGCAGCTTCCCCCAGGGGCATGAGCAGTTCTTC. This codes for CASSFPQGHEQFF.

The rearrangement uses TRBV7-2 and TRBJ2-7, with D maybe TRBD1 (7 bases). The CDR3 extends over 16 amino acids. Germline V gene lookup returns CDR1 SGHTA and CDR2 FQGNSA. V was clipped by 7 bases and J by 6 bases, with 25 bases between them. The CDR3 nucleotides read TGTGCCAGCACCCTAACGTCAGGGGGACTCCCTCGCGAGCAGTACTTC. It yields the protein CASTLTSGGLPREQYF.

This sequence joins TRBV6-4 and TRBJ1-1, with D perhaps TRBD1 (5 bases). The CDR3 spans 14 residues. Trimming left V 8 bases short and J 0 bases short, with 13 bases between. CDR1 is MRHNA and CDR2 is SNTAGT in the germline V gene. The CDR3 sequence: CASSREYMNTEAFF. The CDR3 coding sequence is TGTGCCAGCTCCAGGGAATATATGAACACTGAAGCTTTCTTT.

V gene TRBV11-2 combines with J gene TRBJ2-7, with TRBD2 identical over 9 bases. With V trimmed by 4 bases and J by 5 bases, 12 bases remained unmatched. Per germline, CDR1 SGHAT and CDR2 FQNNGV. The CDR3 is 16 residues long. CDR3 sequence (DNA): TGTGCCAGCAGCTCGACAAAGGGACTAGCCTTTCACGAGCAGTACTTC. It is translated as CASSSTKGLAFHEQYF.

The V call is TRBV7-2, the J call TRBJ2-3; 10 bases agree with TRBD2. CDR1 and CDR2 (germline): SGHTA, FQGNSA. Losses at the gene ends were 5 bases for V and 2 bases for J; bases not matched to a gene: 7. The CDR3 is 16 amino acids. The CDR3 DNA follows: TGTGCCAGCAGCGTAGGGCTAGCGGGAGCCACAGATACGCAGTATTTT. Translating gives CASSVGLAGATDTQYF.

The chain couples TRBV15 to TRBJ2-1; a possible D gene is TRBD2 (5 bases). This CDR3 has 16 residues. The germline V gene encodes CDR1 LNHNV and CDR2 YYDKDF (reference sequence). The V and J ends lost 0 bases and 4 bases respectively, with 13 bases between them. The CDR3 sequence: CATSRDPSGAYNEQFF. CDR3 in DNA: TGTGCCACCAGCAGAGATCCGAGCGGAGCATACAATGAGCAGTTCTTC.

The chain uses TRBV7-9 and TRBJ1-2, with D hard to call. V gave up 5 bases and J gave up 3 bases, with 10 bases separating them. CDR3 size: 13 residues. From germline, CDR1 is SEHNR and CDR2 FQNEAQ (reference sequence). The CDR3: CASSLSSYYGYTF. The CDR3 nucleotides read TGTGCCAGCAGCCTCTCGAGTTACTATGGCTACACCTTC.

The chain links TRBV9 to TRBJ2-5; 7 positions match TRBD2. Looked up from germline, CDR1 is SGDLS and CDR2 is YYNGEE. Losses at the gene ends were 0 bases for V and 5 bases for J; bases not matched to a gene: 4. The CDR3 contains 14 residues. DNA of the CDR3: TGTGCCAGCAGCGTAGGCGGGAGCAGGGAGACCCAGTACTTC. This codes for CASSVGGSRETQYF.

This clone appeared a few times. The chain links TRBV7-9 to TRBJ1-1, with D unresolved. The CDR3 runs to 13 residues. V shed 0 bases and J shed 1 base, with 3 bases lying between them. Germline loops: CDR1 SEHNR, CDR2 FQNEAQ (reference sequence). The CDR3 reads CASSLAANTEAFF. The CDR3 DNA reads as TGTGCCAGCAGCTTAGCAGCGAACACTGAAGCTTTCTTT.

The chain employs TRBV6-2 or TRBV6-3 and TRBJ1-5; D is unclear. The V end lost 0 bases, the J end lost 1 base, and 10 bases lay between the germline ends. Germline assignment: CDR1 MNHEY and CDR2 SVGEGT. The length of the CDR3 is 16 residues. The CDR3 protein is CASSYSTALSNQPQHF. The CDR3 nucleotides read TGTGCCAGCAGTTACTCTACCGCCCTAAGCAATCAGCCCCAGCATTTT.

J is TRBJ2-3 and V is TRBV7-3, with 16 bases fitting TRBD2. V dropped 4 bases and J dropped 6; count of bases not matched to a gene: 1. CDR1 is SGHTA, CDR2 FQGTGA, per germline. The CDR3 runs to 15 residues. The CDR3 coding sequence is TGTGCCAGCAGCTCGGGACTAGCGGGAGGGGATACGCAGTATTTT. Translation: CASSSGLAGGDTQYF.

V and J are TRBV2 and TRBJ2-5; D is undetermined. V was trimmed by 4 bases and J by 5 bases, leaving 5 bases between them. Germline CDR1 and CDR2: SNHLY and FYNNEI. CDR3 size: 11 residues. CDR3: CASSGQETQYF. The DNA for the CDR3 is TGTGCCAGCAGTGGTCAGGAGACCCAGTACTTC. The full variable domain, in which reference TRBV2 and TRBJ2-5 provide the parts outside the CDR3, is EPEVTQTPSHQVTQMGQEVILRCVPISNHLYFYWYRQILGQKVEFLVSFYNNEISEKSEIFDDQFSVERPDGSNFTLKIRSTKLEDSAMYFCASSGQETQYFGPGTRLLVL.